This T cell receptor (beta chain) originates from a study of cytomegalovirus exposure and HLA in healthy donors. Study at large: The roughly 110 validation repertoires were produced on the same platform as the roughly 690 repertoires of the first cohort. This was reported in a later analysis. Study-level points and caveats: CMV antigen specificity was confirmed in vitro for a few CMV-associated chains.

This clone was seen only a few times. What it recognizes is unknown. Sequencing was performed with immunoSEQ multiplex PCR; in TCRdb, only in-frame clones are kept and a portion is missing. This table holds some 150,000 clones, about 86% found once. Sequenced sample: PBMCs. This sequence was found in a woman aged 18-29 years in good health and CMV-seropositive.

CDR3 loop: CASSYQAGGKTQYF. The DNA of the CDR3 is TGTGCCAGCAGTTACCAGGCGGGGGGAAAGACCCAGTACTTC. The chain uses TRBV6-6 and TRBJ2-5, with 8 bases identical to TRBD2. The CDR3 is made up of 14 amino acids. Trimming took 2 bases from V and 6 from J; bases not matched to a gene: 5. From germline, CDR1 is MNHNY and CDR2 SVGAGI (reference sequence).